The present T cell receptor (beta chain) was sequenced within a study of CD4 T cells in relation to SARS-CoV-2 and coronaviruses. Across the study: After 10 days of antigen culture, PBMC TCR beta CDR3s were sequenced. Convalescent patients were fewer than ten males and a few females; two were Hispanic. Study-level points and caveats: According to naive versus memory sequencing, detected responses are memory recall, not newly primed.

Naive or memory CD4+ cells were cultured 1:1 with T cell-depleted PBMCs plus CEF. In germline, CDR1 is SGHAT, CDR2 FQNNGV. CDR3 size: 16 residues. Germline trimming cut 5 bases from V and 7 bases from J; bases unmatched to any gene: 10. This clone was detected only a few times. Its antigen is not known. Method: immunoSEQ multiplex PCR; TCRdb's copy keeps in-frame clones and lacks some. The data show 41,000 or so clones, roughly 84% seen once. This chain joins TRBV11-2 and TRBJ2-2, with TRBD2 identical over 10 bases. This TCR derives from an adult with COVID-19. Sequenced sample: naive CD4+ T cells from PBMCs, cultured in vitro. This sample's subset: naive CD4+ T cells isolated by negative enrichment. Written as DNA, the CDR3 is TGTGCCAGCAGCCCCCTAGCTAGCGGGAGCGTCGGGGAGCTGTTTTTT. Protein product: CASSPLASGSVGELFF.